The rows below give T cell receptor beta chains drawn from one sample of a study of control samples from healthy donors and cancer patients. Clones were read by immunoSEQ multiplex PCR, and TCRdb kept only the in-frame ones, dropping some. The table has tens of thousands of clones, roughly 91% seen once; the top ten hold more than 15%. The specimen sequenced was blood. These receptors were collected from a man younger than 45 in good health. CDR3s include the opening cysteine and the closing phenylalanine or tryptophan. D genes are given only for firm matches. Size values are once, few and many counts, or a class for expanded clones, and some rows have none.

D	length	size	V	J	CDR3	DNA
NA	16	NA	TRBV4-3	TRBJ2-3	CASSQDWGASTDTQYF	TGCGCCAGCAGCCAAGACTGGGGGGCTAGCACAGATACGCAGTATTTT
TRBD2	15	medium-sized	TRBV7-6	TRBJ2-1	CASSSSGGAVHEQFF	TGTGCCAGCAGCAGTAGCGGGGGGGCCGTTCATGAGCAGTTCTTC
NA	16	NA	TRBV19	TRBJ1-5	CASSIDRTAVNQPQHF	TGTGCCAGTAGTATAGACCGGACAGCAGTCAATCAGCCCCAGCATTTT
NA	13	NA	TRBV12-3/TRBV12-4	TRBJ2-1	CASAFWGQNEQFF	TGTGCCAGCGCCTTTTGGGGCCAGAATGAGCAGTTCTTC
NA	12	NA	TRBV4-2	TRBJ1-2	CASSQDRGGYTF	TGTGCCAGCAGCCAAGATCGGGGCGGCTACACCTTC
TRBD2	21	NA	TRBV10-1	TRBJ2-1	CASSEGLAGPPLRTAYNEQFF	TGCGCCAGCAGTGAGGGGTTAGCGGGGCCGCCGTTAAGGACGGCTTACAATGAGCAGTTCTTC
NA	15	NA	TRBV30	TRBJ1-6	CAWSYGSSYNSPLHF	TGTGCCTGGAGTTATGGGAGTTCCTATAATTCACCCCTCCACTTT
NA	13	NA	TRBV19	TRBJ2-1	CASSGTGLGEQFF	TGTGCCAGTAGTGGAACAGGGTTGGGTGAGCAGTTCTTC
NA	15	NA	TRBV7-9	TRBJ2-7	CASSPRRMGSGEQYF	TGTGCCAGCAGCCCACGGAGGATGGGGAGTGGGGAGCAGTACTTC
NA	13	NA	TRBV24-1	TRBJ1-2	CATSAAGPYGYTF	TGTGCCACCAGTGCGGCGGGCCCCTATGGCTACACCTTC
TRBD1	12	NA	TRBV29-1	TRBJ1-1	CSDPDRAANAFF	TGCAGCGACCCGGACAGGGCGGCGAACGCTTTCTTT
NA	13	NA	TRBV12-3/TRBV12-4	TRBJ1-2	CASSLGAAYGYTF	TGTGCCAGCAGTTTGGGGGCCGCCTATGGCTACACCTTC
NA	14	NA	TRBV27	TRBJ2-7	CASTFRRETTEQYF	TGTGCCAGCACATTCCGACGGGAGACGACCGAGCAGTACTTC
NA	16	NA	TRBV4-2	TRBJ1-5	CASSQESSGRNQPQHF	TGTGCCAGCAGCCAAGAATCGTCAGGTCGCAATCAGCCCCAGCATTTT
NA	14	once	TRBV5-1	TRBJ1-1	CASSLGVGDTEAFF	TGCGCCAGCAGCTTGGGGGTCGGAGACACTGAAGCTTTCTTT
NA	13	once	TRBV6-5	TRBJ2-7	CASSRETSYEQYF	TGTGCCAGCAGTCGGGAAACCTCCTACGAGCAGTACTTC
NA	14	NA	TRBV6-5	TRBJ1-4	CASRRQRQNEKLFF	TGTGCCAGCAGACGACAGAGACAGAATGAAAAACTGTTTTTT